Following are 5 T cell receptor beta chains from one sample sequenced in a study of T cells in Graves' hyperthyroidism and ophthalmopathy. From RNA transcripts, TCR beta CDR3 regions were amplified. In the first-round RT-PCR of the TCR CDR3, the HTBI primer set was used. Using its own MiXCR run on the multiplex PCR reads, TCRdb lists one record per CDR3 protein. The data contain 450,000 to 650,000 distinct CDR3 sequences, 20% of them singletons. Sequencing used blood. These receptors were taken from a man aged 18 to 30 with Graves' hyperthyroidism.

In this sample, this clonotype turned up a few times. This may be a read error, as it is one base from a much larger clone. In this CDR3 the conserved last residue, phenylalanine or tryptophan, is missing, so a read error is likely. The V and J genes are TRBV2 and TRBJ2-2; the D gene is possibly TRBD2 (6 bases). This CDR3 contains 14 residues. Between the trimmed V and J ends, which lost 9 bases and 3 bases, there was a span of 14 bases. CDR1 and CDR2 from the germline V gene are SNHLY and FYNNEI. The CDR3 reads CASMEGRDTGELFY. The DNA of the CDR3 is TGTGCCAGTATGGAGGGGCGGGACACCGGGGAGCTGTTTTAT.

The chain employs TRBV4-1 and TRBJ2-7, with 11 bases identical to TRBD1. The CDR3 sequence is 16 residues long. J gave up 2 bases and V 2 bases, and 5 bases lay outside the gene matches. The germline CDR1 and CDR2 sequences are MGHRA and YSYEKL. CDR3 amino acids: CASSQLPGQGAYEQYF. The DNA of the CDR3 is TGCGCCAGCAGCCAACTACCGGGACAGGGGGCCTACGAGCAGTACTTC.

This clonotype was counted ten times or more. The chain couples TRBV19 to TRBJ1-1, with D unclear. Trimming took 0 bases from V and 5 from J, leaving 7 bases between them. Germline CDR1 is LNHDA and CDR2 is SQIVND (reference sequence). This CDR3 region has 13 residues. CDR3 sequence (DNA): TGTGCCAGTAGTATAGATCTGGCGACTGAAGCTTTCTTT. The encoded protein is CASSIDLATEAFF.

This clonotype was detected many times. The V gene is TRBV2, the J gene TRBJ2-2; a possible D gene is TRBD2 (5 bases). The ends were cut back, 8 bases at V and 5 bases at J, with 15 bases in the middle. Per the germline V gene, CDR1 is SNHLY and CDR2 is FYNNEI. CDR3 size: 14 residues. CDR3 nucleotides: TGTGCCAGCCTCGGGGTGAAGGGAACCGGGGAGCTGTTTTTT. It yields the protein CASLGVKGTGELFF.

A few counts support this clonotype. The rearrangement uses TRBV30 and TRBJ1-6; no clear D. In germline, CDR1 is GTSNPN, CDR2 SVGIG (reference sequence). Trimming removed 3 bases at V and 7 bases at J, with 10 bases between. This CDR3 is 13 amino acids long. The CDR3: CAWRPGNNSPLHF. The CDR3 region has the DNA TGTGCCTGGAGGCCGGGTAACAATTCACCCCTCCACTTT.